The 13 T cell receptor beta chains listed next were all sequenced from one sample in a study of Tregs in tolerant kidney transplant recipients. The nonmyeloablative bone marrow transplants came from related graft donors, with transient mixed chimerism. Here immunoSEQ multiplex PCR was the method, and the copy in TCRdb shows in-frame clones only, minus some. Here the sample spans tens of thousands of clones, roughly 90% being singletons. Source: CD4+ T cells from blood (PBMCs), taken 24 months after the transplant. These receptors were obtained from a human patient who received a combined kidney and bone marrow transplant. Some T cells may be provided by the graft donor.

J is TRBJ2-3 and V is TRBV7-2, with 8 bases lining up with TRBD2. The CDR3 covers 15 residues. The V segment lost 5 bases and the J segment 5 bases; nucleotides outside the gene matches: 9. In germline, CDR1 is SGHTA, CDR2 FQGNSA. The CDR3: CASSPRTSYGDTQYF. In nucleotides, the CDR3 is TGTGCCAGCAGCCCCAGGACTAGCTACGGAGATACGCAGTATTTT.

This clone was seen once. The J gene is TRBJ2-7, the V gene TRBV7-2; D is possibly TRBD1 (5 bases). V dropped 5 bases and J dropped 0 bases, with 14 bases sitting between them. This CDR3 has 15 amino acids. Germline-derived CDR1 and CDR2 are SGHTA and FQGNSA. The CDR3 sequence: CASSVTGSRSYEQYF. CDR3 in DNA: TGTGCCAGCAGCGTAACAGGAAGCCGCTCCTACGAGCAGTACTTC.

Concerning this clone: This sample includes further DNA sequences coding for the same CDR3. The chain couples TRBV15 to TRBJ1-6; perhaps TRBD1 as D (5 bases). Per the germline V gene, CDR1 is LNHNV and CDR2 is YYDKDF (reference sequence). The CDR3 consists of 16 residues. V gave up 5 bases and J gave up 6 bases, with 17 bases separating them. The CDR3 DNA reads as TGTGCCACCAGCCCCAGGGAGGCAGGACTTAATTCACCCCTCCACTTT. It yields the protein CATSPREAGLNSPLHF.

In nucleotides, the CDR3 is TGCGCCAGCAGCTTCGGAGAGGTTTCCTACAATGAGCAGTTCTTC. This sequence encodes CASSFGEVSYNEQFF. The J gene is TRBJ2-1, the V gene TRBV5-1; D is unresolved. The ends were cut back, 2 bases at V and 1 base at J, with 10 bases in the middle. The germline V gene encodes CDR1 SGHRS and CDR2 YFSETQ. CDR3 size: 15 residues. Full variable domain (rest looked up from reference TRBV5-1 and TRBJ2-1): KAGVTQTPRYLIKTRGQQVTLSCSPISGHRSVSWYQQTPGQGLQFLFEYFSETQRNKGNFPGRFSGRQFSNSRSEMNVSTLELGDSALYLCASSFGEVSYNEQFFGPGTRLTVL.

V and J are TRBV5-1 and TRBJ1-4; 8 bases are a match to TRBD1. CDR3 length: 14 residues. J was trimmed by 7 bases and V by 4 bases; bases with no gene match: 6. The V gene's germline CDR1 is SGHRS and CDR2 YFSETQ. This CDR3 reads CASSTGTGSEKLFF. The CDR3 region has the DNA TGCGCCAGCAGCACAGGGACAGGAAGTGAAAAACTGTTTTTT.

This clone was observed a single time. The chain links TRBV19 to TRBJ1-5; 7 nucleotides align to TRBD1. Germline CDR1 and CDR2: LNHDA and SQIVND (reference sequence). The CDR3 covers 15 residues. The junction had 9 bases not matched to a gene; V was cut back by 3 bases and J by 7 bases. The CDR3, as DNA: TGTGCCAGTAGTATTGGGAGAGGGGGCTTGCAGCCCCAGCATTTT. Protein: CASSIGRGGLQPQHF.

V usage is TRBV5-8 and J usage is TRBJ2-7; 8 bases fit TRBD2. In germline, CDR1 is SGHTS, CDR2 YDEGEE. The J segment lost 10 bases and the V segment lost 1 base, leaving 4 bases of the junction unmatched. CDR3 length equals 12 residues. The CDR3 DNA follows: TGTGCCAGCAGCTTGTTCGGGACTAGTCAGTACTTC. This translates into CASSLFGTSQYF.

The genes are TRBV19 and TRBJ2-1; 16 bases agree with TRBD2. Trimming cost V 3 bases and J 6 bases; bases outside gene matches: 2. The CDR3 runs to 16 residues. Germline loops: CDR1 LNHDA, CDR2 SQIVND (reference sequence). For the CDR3, the DNA is TGTGCCAGTAGTATGGGACTAGCGGGGGGGCTCAATGAGCAGTTCTTC. This encodes CASSMGLAGGLNEQFF.

This clone was observed a few times. The V call is TRBV10-3, the J call TRBJ2-1; weak D call: TRBD2 (6 bases). Germline lookup yields CDR1 ENHRY and CDR2 SYGVKD. This CDR3 region has 12 residues. V gave up 4 bases and J gave up 7 bases, with 8 bases separating them. CDR3 sequence: CAISGTTNEQFF. The CDR3 DNA reads as TGTGCCATCAGTGGGACTACTAATGAGCAGTTCTTC.

V and J are TRBV5-1 and TRBJ2-7, with 7 nucleotides matching TRBD1. The V gene end was trimmed by 8 bases and the J gene end by 0 bases; junction bases not matched to a gene: 17. This CDR3 is 17 amino acids long. Germline-derived CDR1 and CDR2 are SGHRS and YFSETQ. Written as DNA, the CDR3 is TGCGCCAGTCGATGGGAATACAGGGGTCGAACCTCCTACGAGCAGTACTTC. It specifies CASRWEYRGRTSYEQYF.

This clone was recorded only once. The chain couples TRBV10-3 to TRBJ1-2; 9 nucleotides agree with TRBD1. The length of the CDR3 is 15 residues. With 0 bases clipped from V and 5 bases from J, the junction kept 4 bases outside the gene matches. Germline V gives CDR1 ENHRY, CDR2 SYGVKD. The CDR3 spells CAISESRDRAYGYTF. For the CDR3, the DNA is TGTGCCATCAGTGAGTCGAGGGACAGGGCATATGGCTACACCTTC.

This chain connects TRBV30 to TRBJ2-3; 7 positions agree with TRBD2. The CDR3 is 18 residues long. J was trimmed by 2 bases and V by 0 bases; bases with no gene match: 14. CDR1 and CDR2 (germline): GTSNPN, SVGIG (reference sequence). DNA of the CDR3: TGTGCCTGGAGTGTTATGGCGGGAGACCTCTTTCCCACAGATACGCAGTATTTT. Protein sequence: CAWSVMAGDLFPTDTQYF. The variable domain in full, completed from reference TRBV30 and TRBJ2-3, reads SQTIHQWPATLVQPVGSPLSLECTVEGTSNPNLYWYRQAAGRGLQLLFYSVGIGQISSEVPQNLSASRPQDRQFILSSKKLLLSDSGFYLCAWSVMAGDLFPTDTQYFGPGTRLTVL.

On this clone: Sequence at one end of the junction differs from germline and may be a read error. This chain connects TRBV9 to TRBJ1-1, with D unclear. Germline loops: CDR1 SGDLS, CDR2 YYNGEE. The CDR3 totals 13 residues. The CDR3 DNA sequence: TGTGCCAGCGGCGTTGAGGGGAACACTGAAGCTTTCTTT. It encodes CASGVEGNTEAFF. The full variable domain, with the rest looked up from reference TRBV9 and TRBJ1-1, is DSGVTQTPKHLITATGQRVTLRCSPRSGDLSVYWYQQSLDQGLQFLIQYYNGEERAKGNILERFSAQQFPDLHSELNLSSLELGDSALYFCASGVEGNTEAFFGQGTRLTVV.